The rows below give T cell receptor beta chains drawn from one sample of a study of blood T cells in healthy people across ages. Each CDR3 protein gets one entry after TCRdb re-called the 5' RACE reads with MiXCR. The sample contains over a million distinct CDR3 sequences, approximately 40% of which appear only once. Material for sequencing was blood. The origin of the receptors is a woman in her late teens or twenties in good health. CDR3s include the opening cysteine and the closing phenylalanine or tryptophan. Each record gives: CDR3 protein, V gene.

CDR3aa: CASSEFFFYTLAGKNGEQFF
v_gene: TRBV25-1

CDR3aa: CSASSGRTGETQYF
v_gene: TRBV20-1

CDR3aa: CSTLIAPGEKLFF
v_gene: TRBV20-1

CDR3aa: CASSQGQGAGGPQHF
v_gene: TRBV4-1

CDR3aa: CSASQAGGPDEQFF
v_gene: TRBV20-1

CDR3aa: CASSQDKEAYNYGYTF
v_gene: TRBV4-1

CDR3aa: CASSQTPGQGNYGYTF
v_gene: TRBV4-1

CDR3aa: CATSATGGGTGNEQFF
v_gene: TRBV24-1

CDR3aa: CSVPPGQSVDTQYF
v_gene: TRBV29-1

CDR3aa: CSAKRGLAGGSSSYNEQFF
v_gene: TRBV20-1

CDR3aa: CATSRGLAGEKLFF
v_gene: TRBV15

CDR3aa: CSAKLAGGIDTQYF
v_gene: TRBV20-1

CDR3aa: CASSPAIQETQYF
v_gene: TRBV11-2

CDR3aa: CASSLQGAKSYEQYF
v_gene: TRBV7-2

CDR3aa: CASSPEIAGFGTDTQYF
v_gene: TRBV9

CDR3aa: CVTTGQGVNEQFF
v_gene: TRBV4-2

CDR3aa: CASGFGASGNTGELFF
v_gene: TRBV12-5

CDR3aa: CASSEDRYNEQFF
v_gene: TRBV2

CDR3aa: CTSTLGGDGYTF
v_gene: TRBV5-6

CDR3aa: CATSWTGLANTQYF
v_gene: TRBV15

CDR3aa: CAVVSRVFDKNIQYF
v_gene: TRBV6-1

CDR3aa: CASSPQNGGSGDTQYF
v_gene: TRBV4-2

CDR3aa: CASSPTSTSGVYNEQFF
v_gene: TRBV19

CDR3aa: CSASRQTMNTEAFF
v_gene: TRBV20-1

CDR3aa: CSARGSGLADNEQFF
v_gene: TRBV20-1

CDR3aa: CASSLRPPGQRDNRPQHF
v_gene: TRBV27

CDR3aa: CSARGLPRGYGYTF
v_gene: TRBV20-1

CDR3aa: CASSETGTVNEKLFF
v_gene: TRBV27